Listed below are T cell receptor beta chains from one sample, sequenced in a study of T cell repertoires in cytomegalovirus infection. MiXCR, applied by TCRdb to the reads, yields one record per CDR3 protein. The sample lists around 630,000 distinct CDR3 sequences, 20% to 25% seen once, with roughly 8% in the top ten. Material for sequencing was CD8+ T cells from PBMCs. The receptor set was obtained from a human donor in good health (CMV status not recorded). Some clones in this sample may be carry-over from other donors' samples. Each CDR3 is given with its conserved first and last residue. D genes are given only for firm matches. Size values are once, few and many counts, or a class for expanded clones, and some rows have none.

D gene	clone size	J gene	V gene	CDR3 DNA	CDR3 protein
NA	NA	TRBJ2-5	TRBV11-2	TGTGCCAGCAGCTTAGGGGGCCGGGATGAGGTTTACTTC	CASSLGGRDEVYF
TRBD1	few	TRBJ1-2	TRBV12-3/TRBV12-4	TGTGCCAGCAGTCCGGACAGGGATAGCTACACCTTC	CASSPDRDSYTF
NA	NA	TRBJ1-2	TRBV6-6	TGTGCCGGTCAACGAGGGGGAACACATAACTATGGCTACACCTTC	CAGQRGGTHNYGYTF
NA	few	TRBJ2-3	TRBV28	TGTGCCAGTGGGACATCCGGAGGAAACTCGCAGTATTTT	CASGTSGGNSQYF
NA	NA	TRBJ2-1	TRBV6-6	TGTGCCAGCAGTTACGGGGTAAAGGGTGAGCAGTTCTTC	CASSYGVKGEQFF
TRBD2	NA	TRBJ2-1	TRBV11-2	TGTGCCAGCAGTAGACTAGCGGGGGGGATCAATGAGCAGTTCTTC	CASSRLAGGINEQFF
TRBD2	NA	TRBJ2-1	TRBV6-2/TRBV6-3	TGTGCCAGCAGTTCGCCGGGACTATATCCCTACAATGAGCAGTTCTTC	CASSSPGLYPYNEQFF
NA	NA	TRBJ2-5	TRBV18	TGTGCCAGCTCACCAATGACAGTTTTTCAAGAGACCCAGTACTTC	CASSPMTVFQETQYF
NA	NA	TRBJ2-1	TRBV12-3/TRBV12-4	TGTGCCAGCAGTCTCCCGGGACTCGCCTTGGATGAGCAGTTCTTC	CASSLPGLALDEQFF
NA	many	TRBJ1-2	TRBV7-9	TGTGCCAGCAGAGGTCCAAGACAGTGGGGGGACGATAGCGGCTACACCTTC	CASRGPRQWGDDSGYTF
NA	many	TRBJ1-6	TRBV7-2	TGTGCCAGCAGCCCTTTTGAGGGGAGTTATTCACCCCTCCACTTT	CASSPFEGSYSPLHF
TRBD2	NA	TRBJ2-5	TRBV19	TGTGCCAGTAGTTCCGGACTAGCGGGGGTTCAAGAGACCCAGTACTTC	CASSSGLAGVQETQYF
NA	once	TRBJ2-7	TRBV28	TGTGCCAACAGTCCCCGGGTAGGGTCCTCCTACGAGCAGTACTTC	CANSPRVGSSYEQYF
NA	few	TRBJ2-1	TRBV28	TGTGCCAGCAGTTTCGGTCAAAATGAGCAGTTCTTC	CASSFGQNEQFF
NA	NA	TRBJ2-1	TRBV24-1	TGTGCCACCAGTGACCGGACAGTGTACAATGAGCAGTTCTTC	CATSDRTVYNEQFF
NA	many	TRBJ1-2	TRBV7-8	TGTGCCAGCAGCTTACTTCAGGGGTCCGCCTATGGCTACACCTTC	CASSLLQGSAYGYTF
NA	NA	TRBJ2-1	TRBV2	TGTGCCAGCAGTGAGGTAGAGTGGGATGAGCAGTTCTTC	CASSEVEWDEQFF
NA	NA	TRBJ2-5	TRBV4-1	TGCGCCAGCAGCCAAGAAGTAGGGATTAAGACCCAGTACTTC	CASSQEVGIKTQYF
TRBD2	NA	TRBJ2-5	TRBV12-3/TRBV12-4	TGTGCCAGCAGGCAGACTAGCGTTGCAGAGACCCAGTACTTC	CASRQTSVAETQYF
NA	few	TRBJ1-5	TRBV20-1	TGCAGTGCTAGACTGCGGGGGGGGTATAGCAATCAGCCCCAGCATTTT	CSARLRGGYSNQPQHF
TRBD1	once	TRBJ1-1	TRBV12-3/TRBV12-4	TGTGCCAGCAGTTTAACGGGACAGGGGGCAGCTGAAGCTTACTTT	CASSLTGQGAAEAYF
NA	NA	TRBJ1-5	TRBV20-1	TGCAGTGCTGCTATAGGGGATCAGCCCCAGCATTTT	CSAAIGDQPQHF
TRBD1	NA	TRBJ2-1	TRBV20-1	TGCAGTGCTCCCCGGGACAGGGATTTCAATGAGCAGTTCTTC	CSAPRDRDFNEQFF
NA	few	TRBJ1-4	TRBV12-3/TRBV12-4	TGTGCCAGCAGTTTAGGCCAGTTCTCTAATGAAAAACTGTTTTTT	CASSLGQFSNEKLFF
NA	NA	TRBJ2-1	TRBV29-1	TGCAGCATTGCCAGGGGCTCCTACAATGAGCAGTTCTTC	CSIARGSYNEQFF
NA	NA	TRBJ2-5	TRBV28	TGTGCCAGCAGTTTGTGGGGCAGGATGCAAGAGACCCAGTACTTC	CASSLWGRMQETQYF
NA	NA	TRBJ2-5	TRBV5-5	TGTGCCAGCAGTTTACGGGACCTCCAAGAGACCCAGTACTTC	CASSLRDLQETQYF
NA	NA	TRBJ2-3	TRBV27	TGTGCCAGCAGCCCCTCGGCGGGAACAGATACGCAGTATTTT	CASSPSAGTDTQYF
NA	once	TRBJ1-4	TRBV4-3	TGCGCCAGCAGCCGGGACTCGGGGAGTGAAAAACTGTTTTTT	CASSRDSGSEKLFF
NA	NA	TRBJ2-7	TRBV20-1	TGCAGTGCTACGACGGAAATTTACGAGCAGTACTTC	CSATTEIYEQYF
NA	NA	TRBJ1-2	TRBV29-1	TGCAGCGCACCCGTCCGTCGCGGCTACACCTTC	CSAPVRRGYTF
NA	many	TRBJ2-3	TRBV7-8	TGTGCCAGCAGCTTTCGGGATACGCAGTATTTT	CASSFRDTQYF
TRBD2	NA	TRBJ2-2	TRBV5-4	TGTGCCAGCAGCGGGGGACTAGCGGGGGGAACCGGGGAGCTGTTTTTT	CASSGGLAGGTGELFF
NA	NA	TRBJ2-1	TRBV7-9	TGTGCCAGCACCCAGAGGGACGGACCGCAGGATGAGCAGTTCTTC	CASTQRDGPQDEQFF
NA	NA	TRBJ1-2	TRBV20-1	TGCAGTGCCGGGAGGAGGGATGGGTATGGCTACACCTTC	CSAGRRDGYGYTF
NA	many	TRBJ2-1	TRBV7-3	TGTGCCAGCAGCTTAACGGGAAGGGGCACCTACAATGAGCAGTTCTTC	CASSLTGRGTYNEQFF
NA	once	TRBJ2-6	TRBV29-1	TGCAGCGTTGTACAAGCCTCTGGGGCCAACGTCCTGACTTTC	CSVVQASGANVLTF
NA	few	TRBJ2-4	TRBV19	TGTGCCAGTAGGGAAGGGTTGAACATTCAGTACTTC	CASREGLNIQYF
NA	NA	TRBJ1-5	TRBV7-9	TGTGCCAGCAGCCTGGGTCGGGTCGACAATCAGCCCCAGCATTTT	CASSLGRVDNQPQHF
NA	NA	TRBJ1-5	TRBV6-2/TRBV6-3	TGTGCCAGCAGTGGTCAGGGGTATCAGCCCCAGCATTTT	CASSGQGYQPQHF
TRBD2	NA	TRBJ2-3	TRBV14	TGTGCCAGCAGGGGTAGCGGGGCCACAGATACGCAGTATTTT	CASRGSGATDTQYF
NA	few	TRBJ2-7	TRBV10-1	TGCGCCAGCATGGGTCCCGAGTCCTACGAGCAGTACTTC	CASMGPESYEQYF
TRBD1	few	TRBJ2-3	TRBV20-1	TGCAGTGCTAGAGATGGGCAGGGGGCTTTCCTCCTCACAGATACGCAGTATTTT	CSARDGQGAFLLTDTQYF
NA	NA	TRBJ2-7	TRBV15	TGTGCCACCAGCCAGGCGGTTAGGCCATCCTACGAGCAGTACTTC	CATSQAVRPSYEQYF
TRBD2	many	TRBJ2-3	TRBV7-2	TGTGCCAGCAGCCCACCGACTAGCGGGAGAACAGATACGCAGTATTTT	CASSPPTSGRTDTQYF
NA	few	TRBJ1-1	TRBV28	TGTGCCAGCAGTTTAAACCCAGGCAGATTCAACACTGAAGCTTTCTTT	CASSLNPGRFNTEAFF
TRBD1	many	TRBJ2-3	TRBV19	TGTGCCAGTAGTGCAGGGGGCGCAGATACGCAGTATTTT	CASSAGGADTQYF
TRBD1	NA	TRBJ1-3	TRBV6-6	TGTGCCAGCAGTGAGGACAGGGGGAACACCATATATTTT	CASSEDRGNTIYF
TRBD1	many	TRBJ1-3	TRBV25-1	TGTGCCAGCAGTGAATTCTCCCGACAGGGAGGCTCTGGAAACACCATATATTTT	CASSEFSRQGGSGNTIYF
NA	NA	TRBJ2-2	TRBV2	TGTGCCAGACGTGGCACCGGGGAGCTGTTTTTT	CARRGTGELFF
NA	NA	TRBJ2-5	TRBV28	TGTGCCAGCAGTTTCCCCGGGGCTCCTCTACCCAGGAAAGAGACCCAGTACTTC	CASSFPGAPLPRKETQYF
NA	many	TRBJ2-1	TRBV11-3	TGTGCCAGCAGCTTACCCGGGGCTTACAATGAGCAGTTCTTC	CASSLPGAYNEQFF
TRBD2	NA	TRBJ2-1	TRBV7-8	TGTGCCAGCAGCTTACGGGCTAGCGGGGGGCCCCACTACAATGAGCAGTTCTTC	CASSLRASGGPHYNEQFF